Included here is one TCR beta chain sequence, with context. This entry is derived from a study of T-cell memory formation after mild COVID-19. Looked up from germline, CDR1 is SEHNR and CDR2 is FQNEAQ (reference sequence). This CDR3 has 15 residues. The V gene end was trimmed by 5 bases and the J gene end by 4 bases; junction bases not matched to a gene: 9. One entry per CDR3 protein, called by TCRdb with MiXCR from the 5' RACE reads. The top ten hold roughly 33% of the sample, which has 65,000 to 90,000 distinct CDR3 sequences, over 11% seen once. The chain uses TRBV7-9 and TRBJ2-5, with TRBD1 identical over 8 bases. The sequence came from an adult woman who had mild COVID-19 (a few samples of this study predate the infection). Cell type and time point are not known. Sequencing used PBMCs or a T cell subset sorted from them (not recorded which). CDR3 bases: TGTGCCAGCAGCCACTCGGACAGGGAGCGAGAGACCCAGTACTTC. Translation: CASSHSDRERETQYF.